This T cell receptor beta chain was found in a study of siplizumab effects on memory and regulatory T cells. Findings of the study overall: The diversity of naive T cells seemed greater than that of memory cells, and their alloresponse contribution seemed major.

Each sample contributed about 10^5 TCR templates to the assay. Assay used: immunoSEQ multiplex PCR; TCRdb lists only in-frame clones, some missing. The sample lists over 95,000 clones, 80% to 95% seen once, with over 0.15% in the top ten. The CDR3 has 17 amino acids. Germline CDR1 reads LGHNA; CDR2 reads YNFKEQ. V shed 4 bases, J shed 0 bases, and the junction held 9 bases outside the gene matches. This clone is a singleton in its sample. Its antigen is unknown. The rearrangement links TRBV4-2 to TRBJ1-3, with TRBD1 matching over 7 bases. The source material was non-Treg CD4+ T cells sorted from blood. This clonotype originated in a human donor in good health. CDR3 protein: CASSPDQTGASGNTIYF. CDR3 DNA: TGTGCCAGCAGCCCAGATCAAACAGGGGCCTCTGGAAACACCATATATTTT.